What follows is one T cell receptor beta chain and its context. Its antigen is unidentified. Looked up from germline, CDR1 is SGHAT and CDR2 is FQDESV (reference sequence). This CDR3 comprises 15 residues. V shed 1 base, J shed 6 bases, and the junction held 7 bases outside the gene matches. The table came from immunoSEQ multiplex PCR; TCRdb's copy has only in-frame clones and leaves some out. The sample lists fewer than 40,000 clones, roughly 80% occurring once. This specimen comes from a study of T cells in narcolepsy. The study, taken as a whole, reports: Blood of same and different patients, but not healthy controls, reportedly held recurring autoreactive clonotypes.

What was sequenced was CD45RA- memory CD4+ T cells from PBMCs. J is TRBJ2-3 and V is TRBV11-1; TRBD2 aligns across 7 bases. The receptor was isolated from a human donor with narcolepsy. CDR3 in DNA: TGTGCCAGCAGCTTAGTGGACCTAGCGGACGATACGCAGTATTTT. Translated, it gives CASSLVDLADDTQYF.